This T cell receptor (beta chain) was recovered during a study of shared clonotypes between healthy human individuals. Overall study findings and caveats: Rarefaction showed sorted-subset sequencing was incomplete despite large depth. Shared clonotypes: about 4.6% naive CD4, around 4% naive CD8, about 2.2% memory CD4, roughly 0.4% memory CD8. Naive subsets tended to show greater estimated richness than memory subsets. Non-shared clonotypes had lower generation probabilities than those shared by all four donors.

Here immunoSEQ multiplex PCR was the method, and the copy in TCRdb shows in-frame clones only, minus some. Found here are millions of clones, 90% to 95% of them singletons; the top ten hold 0.13%. There are 16 residues in the CDR3. Germline V gene lookup returns CDR1 ENHRY and CDR2 SYGVKD. The ends lost 6 bases at V and 6 bases at J; junction bases unmatched: 7. Remarks on this clone: The antigen remains undetermined.

The receptor comes from a man between 18 and 29 years old in good health. Sequencing was done on a sample of naive CD4+ T cells sorted from blood. Noted subset: CD45RA+ positively selected. V and J are TRBV10-3 and TRBJ2-1; TRBD2 matches 14 bases. The CDR3 protein is CAISPGLAGEGNEQFF. The CDR3 DNA sequence: TGTGCCATCAGCCCGGGACTAGCGGGAGAAGGCAATGAGCAGTTCTTC.